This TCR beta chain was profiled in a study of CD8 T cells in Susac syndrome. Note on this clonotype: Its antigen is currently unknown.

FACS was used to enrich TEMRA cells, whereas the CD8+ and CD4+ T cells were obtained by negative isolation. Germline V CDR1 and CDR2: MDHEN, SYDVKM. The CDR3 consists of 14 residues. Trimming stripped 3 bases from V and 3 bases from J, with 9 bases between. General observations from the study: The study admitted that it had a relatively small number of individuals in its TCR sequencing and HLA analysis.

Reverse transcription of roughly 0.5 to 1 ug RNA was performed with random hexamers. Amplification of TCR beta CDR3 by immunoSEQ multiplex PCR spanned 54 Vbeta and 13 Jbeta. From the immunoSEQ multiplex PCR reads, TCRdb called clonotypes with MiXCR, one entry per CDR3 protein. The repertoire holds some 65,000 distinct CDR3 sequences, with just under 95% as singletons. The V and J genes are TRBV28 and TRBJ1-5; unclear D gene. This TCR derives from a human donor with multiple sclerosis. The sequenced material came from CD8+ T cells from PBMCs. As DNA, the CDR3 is TGTGCCAGCAGTTTCGCACCGAACAATCAGCCCCAGCATTTT. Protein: CASSFAPNNQPQHF.